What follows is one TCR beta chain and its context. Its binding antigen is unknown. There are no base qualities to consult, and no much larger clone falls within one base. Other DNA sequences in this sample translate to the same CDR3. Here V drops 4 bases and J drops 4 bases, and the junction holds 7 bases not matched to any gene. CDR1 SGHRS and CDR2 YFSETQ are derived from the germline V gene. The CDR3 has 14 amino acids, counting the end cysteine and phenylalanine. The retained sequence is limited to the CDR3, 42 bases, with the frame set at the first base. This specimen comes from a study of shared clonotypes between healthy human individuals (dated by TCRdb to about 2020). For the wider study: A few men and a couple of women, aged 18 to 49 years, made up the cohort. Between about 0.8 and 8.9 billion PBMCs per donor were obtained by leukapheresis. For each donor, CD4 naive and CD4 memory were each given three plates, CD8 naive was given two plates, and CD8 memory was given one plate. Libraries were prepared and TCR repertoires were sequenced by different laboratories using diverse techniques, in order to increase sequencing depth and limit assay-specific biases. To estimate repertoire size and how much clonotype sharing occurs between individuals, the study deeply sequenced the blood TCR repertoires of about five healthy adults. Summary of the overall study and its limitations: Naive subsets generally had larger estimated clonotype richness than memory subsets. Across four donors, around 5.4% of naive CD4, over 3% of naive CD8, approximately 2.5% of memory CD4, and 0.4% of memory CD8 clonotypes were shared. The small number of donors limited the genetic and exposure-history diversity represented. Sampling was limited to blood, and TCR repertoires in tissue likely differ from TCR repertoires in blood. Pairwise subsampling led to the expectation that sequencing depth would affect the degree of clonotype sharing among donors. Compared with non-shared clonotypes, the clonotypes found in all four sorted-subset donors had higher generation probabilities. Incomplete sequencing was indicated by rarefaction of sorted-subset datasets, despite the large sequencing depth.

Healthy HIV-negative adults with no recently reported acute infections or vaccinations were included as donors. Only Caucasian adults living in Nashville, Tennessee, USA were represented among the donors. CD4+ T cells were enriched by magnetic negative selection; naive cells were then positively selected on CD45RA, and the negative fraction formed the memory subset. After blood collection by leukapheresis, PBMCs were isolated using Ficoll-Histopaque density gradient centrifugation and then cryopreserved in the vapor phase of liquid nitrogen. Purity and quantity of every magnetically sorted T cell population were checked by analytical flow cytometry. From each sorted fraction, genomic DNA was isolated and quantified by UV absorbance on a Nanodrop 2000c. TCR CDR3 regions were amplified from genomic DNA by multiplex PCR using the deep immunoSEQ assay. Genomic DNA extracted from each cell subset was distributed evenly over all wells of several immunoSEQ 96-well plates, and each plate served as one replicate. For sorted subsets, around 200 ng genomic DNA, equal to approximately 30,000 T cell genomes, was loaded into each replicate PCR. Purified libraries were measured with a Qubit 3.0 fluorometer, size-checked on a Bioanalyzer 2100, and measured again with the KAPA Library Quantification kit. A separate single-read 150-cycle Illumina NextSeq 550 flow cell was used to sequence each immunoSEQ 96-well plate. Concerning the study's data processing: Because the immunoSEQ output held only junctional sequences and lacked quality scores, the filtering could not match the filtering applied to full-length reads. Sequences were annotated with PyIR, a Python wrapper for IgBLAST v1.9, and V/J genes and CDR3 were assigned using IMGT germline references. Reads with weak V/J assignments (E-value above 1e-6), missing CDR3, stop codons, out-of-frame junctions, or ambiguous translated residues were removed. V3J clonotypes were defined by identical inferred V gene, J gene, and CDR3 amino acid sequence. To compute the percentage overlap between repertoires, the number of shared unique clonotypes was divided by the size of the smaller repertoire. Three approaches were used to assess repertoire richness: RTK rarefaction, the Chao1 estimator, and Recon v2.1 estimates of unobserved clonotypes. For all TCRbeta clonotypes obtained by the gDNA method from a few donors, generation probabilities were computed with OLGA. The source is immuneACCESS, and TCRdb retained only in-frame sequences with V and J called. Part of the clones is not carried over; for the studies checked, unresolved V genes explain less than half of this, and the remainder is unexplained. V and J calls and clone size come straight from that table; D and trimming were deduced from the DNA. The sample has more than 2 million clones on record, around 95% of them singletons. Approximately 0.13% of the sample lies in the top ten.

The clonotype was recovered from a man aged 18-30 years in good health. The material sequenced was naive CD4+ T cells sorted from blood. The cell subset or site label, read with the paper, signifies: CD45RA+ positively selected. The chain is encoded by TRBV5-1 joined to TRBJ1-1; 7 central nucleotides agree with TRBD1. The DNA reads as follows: TGCGCCAGCAGCGGAGGGGGCGCGGGCACTGAAGCTTTCTTT. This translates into CASSGGGAGTEAFF.